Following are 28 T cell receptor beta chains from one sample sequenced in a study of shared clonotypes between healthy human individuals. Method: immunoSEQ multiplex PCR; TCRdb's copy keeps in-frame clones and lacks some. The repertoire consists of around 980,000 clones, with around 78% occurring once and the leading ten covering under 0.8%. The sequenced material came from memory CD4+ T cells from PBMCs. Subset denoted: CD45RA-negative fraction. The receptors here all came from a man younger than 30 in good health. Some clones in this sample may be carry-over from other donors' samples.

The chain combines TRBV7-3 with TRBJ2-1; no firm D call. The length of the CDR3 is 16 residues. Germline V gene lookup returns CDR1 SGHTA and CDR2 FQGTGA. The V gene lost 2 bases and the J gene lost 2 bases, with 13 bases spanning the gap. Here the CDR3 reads CASSLLGGAAYNEQFF. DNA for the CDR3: TGTGCCAGCAGCTTATTAGGCGGAGCAGCCTACAATGAGCAGTTCTTC.

The CDR3 loop is CAISGTSGATYNEQFF. The CDR3 DNA follows: TGTGCCATCAGTGGGACTAGCGGGGCTACCTACAATGAGCAGTTCTTC. The V and J genes are TRBV10-3 and TRBJ2-1, with 12 positions matching TRBD2. J lost 2 bases, V lost 4 bases, and 3 bases had no gene match. The CDR3 consists of 16 residues. CDR1 and CDR2 (germline): ENHRY, SYGVKD.

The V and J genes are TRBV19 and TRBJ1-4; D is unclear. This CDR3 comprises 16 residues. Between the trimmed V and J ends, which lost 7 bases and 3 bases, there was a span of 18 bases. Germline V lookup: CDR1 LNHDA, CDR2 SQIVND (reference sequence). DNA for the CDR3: TGTGCCAGTACCACTACAAGGGAAGGAGCTAATGAAAAACTGTTTTTT. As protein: CASTTTREGANEKLFF.

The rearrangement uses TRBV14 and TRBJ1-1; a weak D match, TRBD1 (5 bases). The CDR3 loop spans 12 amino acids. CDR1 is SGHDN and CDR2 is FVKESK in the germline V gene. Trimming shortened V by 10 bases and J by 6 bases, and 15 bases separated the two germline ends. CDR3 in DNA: TGTGCCACTTCAGAGGGGCGAGCTGAAGCTTTCTTT. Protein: CATSEGRAEAFF.

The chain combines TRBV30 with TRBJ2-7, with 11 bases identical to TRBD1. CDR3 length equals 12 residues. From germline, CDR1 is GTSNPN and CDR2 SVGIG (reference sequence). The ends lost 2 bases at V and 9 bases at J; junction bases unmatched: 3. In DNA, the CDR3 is TGTGCCTGGAGTTGGGGGACAGGGGGGCAGTACTTC. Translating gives CAWSWGTGGQYF.

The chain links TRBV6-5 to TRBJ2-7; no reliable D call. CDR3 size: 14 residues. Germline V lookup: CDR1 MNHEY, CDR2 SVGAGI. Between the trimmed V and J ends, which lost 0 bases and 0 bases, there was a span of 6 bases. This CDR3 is CASSYSRASYEQYF. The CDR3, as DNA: TGTGCCAGCAGTTACTCCCGGGCCTCCTACGAGCAGTACTTC.

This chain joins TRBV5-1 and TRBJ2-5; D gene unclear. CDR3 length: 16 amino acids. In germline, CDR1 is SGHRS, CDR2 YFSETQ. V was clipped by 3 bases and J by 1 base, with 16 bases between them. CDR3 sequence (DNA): TGCGCCAGCAGCTCGAAGGGCCTGGCGGTCCAAGAGACCCAGTACTTC. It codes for CASSSKGLAVQETQYF. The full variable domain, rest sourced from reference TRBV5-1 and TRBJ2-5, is KAGVTQTPRYLIKTRGQQVTLSCSPISGHRSVSWYQQTPGQGLQFLFEYFSETQRNKGNFPGRFSGRQFSNSRSEMNVSTLELGDSALYLCASSSKGLAVQETQYFGPGTRLLVL.

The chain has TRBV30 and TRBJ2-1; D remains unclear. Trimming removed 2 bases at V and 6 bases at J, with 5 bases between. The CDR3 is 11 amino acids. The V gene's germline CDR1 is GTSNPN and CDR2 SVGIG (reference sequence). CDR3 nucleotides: TGTGCCTGGAGTTATAGCAATGAGCAGTTCTTC. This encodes CAWSYSNEQFF.

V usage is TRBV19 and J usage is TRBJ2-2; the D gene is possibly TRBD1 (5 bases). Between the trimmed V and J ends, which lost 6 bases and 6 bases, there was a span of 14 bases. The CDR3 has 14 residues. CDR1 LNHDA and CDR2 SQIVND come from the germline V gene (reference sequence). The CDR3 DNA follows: TGTGCCAGTAGGGGGCACCTTGGGTCCGGGGAGCTGTTTTTT. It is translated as CASRGHLGSGELFF.

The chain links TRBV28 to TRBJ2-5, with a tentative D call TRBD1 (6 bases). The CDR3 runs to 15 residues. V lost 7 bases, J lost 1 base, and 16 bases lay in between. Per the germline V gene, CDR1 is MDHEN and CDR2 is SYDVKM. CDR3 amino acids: CASNHALDSQETQYF. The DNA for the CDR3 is TGTGCCAGCAACCATGCGCTGGACAGCCAAGAGACCCAGTACTTC.

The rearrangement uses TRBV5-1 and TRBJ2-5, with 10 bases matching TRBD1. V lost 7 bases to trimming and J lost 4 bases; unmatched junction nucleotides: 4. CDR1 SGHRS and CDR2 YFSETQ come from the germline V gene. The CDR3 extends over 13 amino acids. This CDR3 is CASQRTGGETQYF. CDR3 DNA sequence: TGCGCCAGCCAGAGGACAGGGGGAGAGACCCAGTACTTC.

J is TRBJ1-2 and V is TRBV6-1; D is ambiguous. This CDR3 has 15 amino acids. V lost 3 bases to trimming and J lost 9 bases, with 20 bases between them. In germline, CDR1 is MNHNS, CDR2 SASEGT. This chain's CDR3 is CASSDVALAQTRYTF. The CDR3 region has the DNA TGTGCCAGCAGTGACGTTGCTCTAGCCCAGACCCGCTACACCTTC.

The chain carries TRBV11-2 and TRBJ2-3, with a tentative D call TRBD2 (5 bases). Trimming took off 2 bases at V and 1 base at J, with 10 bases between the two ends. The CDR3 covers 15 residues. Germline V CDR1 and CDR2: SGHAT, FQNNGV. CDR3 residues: CASSLRLRGTDTQYF. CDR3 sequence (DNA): TGTGCCAGCAGCTTACGATTGCGGGGCACAGATACGCAGTATTTT.

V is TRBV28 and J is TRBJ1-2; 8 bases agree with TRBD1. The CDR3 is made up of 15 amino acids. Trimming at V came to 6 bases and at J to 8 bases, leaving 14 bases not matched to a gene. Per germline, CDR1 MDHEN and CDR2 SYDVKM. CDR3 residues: CASSPSRGQGGGYTF. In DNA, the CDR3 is TGTGCCAGCAGCCCATCCCGAGGACAGGGAGGCGGCTACACCTTC.

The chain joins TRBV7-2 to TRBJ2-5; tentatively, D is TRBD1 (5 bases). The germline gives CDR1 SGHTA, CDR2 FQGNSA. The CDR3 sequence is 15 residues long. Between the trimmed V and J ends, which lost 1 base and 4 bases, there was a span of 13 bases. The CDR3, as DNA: TGTGCCAGCAGCTTAGTAGGCAGGGAAGGAGAGACCCAGTACTTC. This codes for CASSLVGREGETQYF.

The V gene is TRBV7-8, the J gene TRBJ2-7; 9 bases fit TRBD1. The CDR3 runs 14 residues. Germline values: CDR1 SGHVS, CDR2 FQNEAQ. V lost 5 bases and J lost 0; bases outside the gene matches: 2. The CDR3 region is CASSGTGSSYEQYF. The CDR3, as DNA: TGTGCCAGCAGCGGGACAGGGAGCTCCTACGAGCAGTACTTC.

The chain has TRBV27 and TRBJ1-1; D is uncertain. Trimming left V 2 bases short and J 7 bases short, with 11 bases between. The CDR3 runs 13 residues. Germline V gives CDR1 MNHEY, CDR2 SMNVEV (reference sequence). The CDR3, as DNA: TGTGCCAGCAGTTTAGGGGTAGGGCTTGAAGCTTTCTTT. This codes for CASSLGVGLEAFF.

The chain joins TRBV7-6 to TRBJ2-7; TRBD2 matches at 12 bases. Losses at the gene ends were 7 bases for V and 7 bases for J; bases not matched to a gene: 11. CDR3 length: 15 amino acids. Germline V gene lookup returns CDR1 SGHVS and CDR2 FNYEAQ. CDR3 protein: CASTKGLAGLAEQYF. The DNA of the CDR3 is TGTGCCAGCACCAAGGGACTAGCGGGCCTCGCGGAGCAGTACTTC.

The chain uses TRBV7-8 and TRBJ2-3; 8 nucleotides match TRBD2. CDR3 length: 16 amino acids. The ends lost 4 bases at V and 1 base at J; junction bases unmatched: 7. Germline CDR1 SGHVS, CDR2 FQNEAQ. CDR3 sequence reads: CASSSGGGFGTDTQYF. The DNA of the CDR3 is TGTGCCAGCAGCTCCGGGGGGGGATTTGGCACAGATACGCAGTATTTT.

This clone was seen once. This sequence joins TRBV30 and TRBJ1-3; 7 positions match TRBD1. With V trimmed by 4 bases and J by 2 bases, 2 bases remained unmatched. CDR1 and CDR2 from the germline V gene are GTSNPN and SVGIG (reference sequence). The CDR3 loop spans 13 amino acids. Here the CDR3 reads CAWNRGTGNTIYF. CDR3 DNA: TGTGCCTGGAACAGGGGAACTGGAAACACCATATATTTT.

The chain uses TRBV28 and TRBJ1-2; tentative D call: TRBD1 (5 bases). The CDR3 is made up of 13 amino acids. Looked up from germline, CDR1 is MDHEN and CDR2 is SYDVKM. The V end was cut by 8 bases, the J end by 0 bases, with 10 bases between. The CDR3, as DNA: TGTGCCAGCTCGCCGGGACCTAACTATGGCTACACCTTC. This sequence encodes CASSPGPNYGYTF.

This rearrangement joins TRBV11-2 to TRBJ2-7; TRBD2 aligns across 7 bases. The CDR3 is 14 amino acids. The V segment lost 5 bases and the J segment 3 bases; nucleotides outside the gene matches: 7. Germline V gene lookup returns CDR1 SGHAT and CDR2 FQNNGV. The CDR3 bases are TGTGCCAGCAGCCCCGGGGAGGGGATCTACGAGCAGTACTTC. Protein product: CASSPGEGIYEQYF.

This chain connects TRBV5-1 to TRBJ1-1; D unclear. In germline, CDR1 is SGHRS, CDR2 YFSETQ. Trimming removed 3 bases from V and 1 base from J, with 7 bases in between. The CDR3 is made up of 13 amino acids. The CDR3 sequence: CASSYDANTEAFF. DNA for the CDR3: TGCGCCAGCAGCTATGACGCGAACACTGAAGCTTTCTTT.

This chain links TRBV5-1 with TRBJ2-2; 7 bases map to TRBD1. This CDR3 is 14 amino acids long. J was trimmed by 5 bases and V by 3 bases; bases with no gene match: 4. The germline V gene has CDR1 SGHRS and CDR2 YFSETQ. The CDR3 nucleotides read TGCGCCAGCAGCTATTTACAGGGGACCGGGGAGCTGTTTTTT. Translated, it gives CASSYLQGTGELFF.

The CDR3 DNA reads as TGCGCCAGCAGCTTGGGGGCATTAAACTACGAGCAGTACTTC. It encodes CASSLGALNYEQYF. J is TRBJ2-7 and V is TRBV5-1, with D unclear. The CDR3 is 14 residues long. Germline V gene lookup returns CDR1 SGHRS and CDR2 YFSETQ. The V end was cut by 0 bases, the J end by 3 bases, with 10 bases between.

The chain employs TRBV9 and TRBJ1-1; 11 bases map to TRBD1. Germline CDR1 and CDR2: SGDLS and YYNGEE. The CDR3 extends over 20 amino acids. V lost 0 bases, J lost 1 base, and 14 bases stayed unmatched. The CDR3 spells CASSVGTGGYLPAKNTEAFF. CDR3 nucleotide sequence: TGTGCCAGCAGCGTAGGGACAGGGGGCTACTTACCGGCTAAGAACACTGAAGCTTTCTTT.

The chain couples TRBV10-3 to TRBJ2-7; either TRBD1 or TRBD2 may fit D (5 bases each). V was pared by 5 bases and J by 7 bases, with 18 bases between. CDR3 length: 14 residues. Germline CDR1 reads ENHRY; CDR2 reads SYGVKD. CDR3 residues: CAISPSFGAEEQYF. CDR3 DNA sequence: TGTGCCATCAGTCCGAGCTTCGGGGCCGAGGAGCAGTACTTC.

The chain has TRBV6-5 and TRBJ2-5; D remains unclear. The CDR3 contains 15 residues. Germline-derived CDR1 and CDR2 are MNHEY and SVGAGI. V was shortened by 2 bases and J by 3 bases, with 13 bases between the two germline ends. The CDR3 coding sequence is TGTGCCAGCAGTTACAACTACCGGGCAGAAGAGACCCAGTACTTC. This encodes CASSYNYRAEETQYF.